A single sample gave rise to the 20 T cell receptor beta chains below, sequenced in a study of blood T cell repertoires in COVID-19. TCRdb's copy holds only in-frame clones and misses some; the assay was immunoSEQ multiplex PCR. This sample has approximately 69,000 clones, with approximately 84% found just once. The sample consisted of peripheral blood. The receptor set was obtained from a human donor in a cohort sampled during active COVID-19.

This sequence joins TRBV5-5 and TRBJ2-1, with 8 bases lining up with TRBD1. Trimming cost V 3 bases and J 5 bases; bases outside gene matches: 7. Germline V CDR1 and CDR2: SGHKS, YYEKEE (reference sequence). This CDR3 is 15 amino acids long. In DNA, the CDR3 is TGTGCCAGCAGCTCCCGATTGACAGGGGACAATGAGCAGTTCTTC. Its translation is CASSSRLTGDNEQFF.

This clone was detected only once. The chain joins TRBV10-3 to TRBJ2-7, with 13 bases fitting TRBD2. This CDR3 has 15 residues. With V trimmed by 10 bases and J by 1 base, 7 bases remained unmatched. Per germline, CDR1 ENHRY and CDR2 SYGVKD. CDR3 DNA sequence: TGTGCCACCGTACGGACTAGCGGGGGATCCTACGAGCAGTACTTC. It is translated as CATVRTSGGSYEQYF.

The chain carries TRBV7-9 and TRBJ1-1; 8 bases line up with TRBD1. This CDR3 comprises 15 residues. Germline CDR1 reads SEHNR; CDR2 reads FQNEAQ (reference sequence). The V gene end was trimmed by 0 bases and the J gene end by 13 bases; junction bases not matched to a gene: 13. The DNA for the CDR3 is TGTGCCAGCAGCTTAGCGGGGGGTCAGGGGGCGATGGATTTCTTT. Translation: CASSLAGGQGAMDFF.

V gene TRBV2 combines with J gene TRBJ2-7; D possibly corresponds to TRBD2 (6 bases). With 5 bases removed from V and 2 bases from J, the gap between germline ends came to 13 bases. The CDR3 is 14 amino acids. The germline CDR1 and CDR2 sequences are SNHLY and FYNNEI. CDR3 sequence: CASSPGGIPYEQYF. DNA for the CDR3: TGTGCCAGCAGTCCCGGGGGTATACCCTACGAGCAGTACTTC.

This chain joins TRBV27 and TRBJ2-1, with TRBD1 matching 7 bases. There are 16 residues in the CDR3. With 5 bases clipped from V and 6 bases from J, the junction kept 13 bases outside the gene matches. Germline loops: CDR1 MNHEY, CDR2 SMNVEV (reference sequence). The CDR3 is CASSLTGTEGRNEQFF. As DNA, the CDR3 is TGTGCCAGCAGTCTGACCGGGACAGAGGGCCGCAATGAGCAGTTCTTC.

J is TRBJ2-7 and V is TRBV4-2, with a possible D match to TRBD2 (6 bases). CDR1 is LGHNA and CDR2 is YNFKEQ in the germline V gene. V dropped 0 bases and J dropped 3 bases, with 12 bases sitting between them. This CDR3 has 15 amino acids. The CDR3 loop reads CASSQERGSNYEQYF. In nucleotides, the CDR3 is TGTGCCAGCAGCCAAGAGCGGGGCTCCAACTACGAGCAGTACTTC.

CDR3 residues: CASSAGDSPLHF. The CDR3 DNA reads TGTGCCAGCAGCGCAGGGGATTCACCCCTCCACTTT. The gene calls are TRBV9 and TRBJ1-6, with D possibly TRBD1 on 6 matching bases. Per the germline V gene, CDR1 is SGDLS and CDR2 is YYNGEE. There are 12 residues in the CDR3. Trimming pared 3 bases from V and 8 bases from J, leaving 6 bases between.

The gene calls are TRBV7-9 and TRBJ2-1; 9 nucleotides line up with TRBD2. CDR1 SEHNR and CDR2 FQNEAQ come from the germline V gene (reference sequence). CDR3 length: 16 amino acids. Trimming removed 5 bases from V and 4 bases from J; junction bases left unmatched: 9. The CDR3 sequence: CASSLRLAENYNEQFF. CDR3 DNA sequence: TGTGCCAGCAGCCTTCGACTAGCGGAGAATTACAATGAGCAGTTCTTC. The variable domain in full, completed from reference TRBV7-9 and TRBJ2-1, reads DTGVSQNPRHKITKRGQNVTFRCDPISEHNRLYWYRQTLGQGPEFLTYFQNEAQLEKSRLLSDRFSAERPKGSFSTLEIQRTEQGDSAMYLCASSLRLAENYNEQFFGPGTRLTVL.

The chain recombines TRBV19 with TRBJ2-1; 7 bases map to TRBD2. This CDR3 has 17 amino acids. The germline V gene has CDR1 LNHDA and CDR2 SQIVND (reference sequence). V shed 3 bases and J 6 bases; nucleotides not matched to a gene: 14. As DNA, the CDR3 is TGTGCCAGTAGTATGGCCTTAGCGGGCGGGGACTTCAATGAGCAGTTCTTC. It is translated as CASSMALAGGDFNEQFF.

This clone has only one observation. The chain combines TRBV30 with TRBJ1-4; D possibly corresponds to TRBD1 (5 bases). V dropped 3 bases and J dropped 7 bases, with 15 bases sitting between them. This CDR3 is built from 14 residues. The germline V gene has CDR1 GTSNPN and CDR2 SVGIG (reference sequence). The CDR3 DNA is TGTGCCTGGAGGCGCGGGGGGTCTACTGAAAAACTGTTTTTT. Translated: CAWRRGGSTEKLFF.

V is TRBV4-3 and J is TRBJ1-2, with D possibly being TRBD1 (6 bases). Germline CDR1 reads LGHNA; CDR2 reads YSLEER. The germline V and J ends were trimmed by 4 bases and 4 bases, with 13 bases remaining between them. The CDR3 totals 14 residues. This CDR3 is CASSRETGGYGYTF. The DNA for the CDR3 is TGCGCCAGCAGCCGGGAGACAGGTGGCTATGGCTACACCTTC.

The V gene is TRBV6-5, the J gene TRBJ1-1, with TRBD1 matching over 11 bases. Trimming cost V 11 bases and J 1 base; bases outside gene matches: 6. This CDR3 region has 14 residues. Germline V gene data show CDR1 as MNHEY and CDR2 as SVGAGI. This chain's CDR3 is CAATGTGGNTEAFF. The CDR3 nucleotides read TGTGCCGCCACCGGGACAGGGGGGAACACTGAAGCTTTCTTT.

The table lists this clone with a count of one. The J gene is TRBJ1-2, the V gene TRBV12-2; the D call in the table, TRBD1, was not verified against the DNA. TRBV12-2 represents a pseudogene. The CDR3 length is 22 residues. In DNA form, the CDR3 reads TGTGCACAGCGCTTAGGACTAAGTCATCCGGTAGACAGGGGAGATCCTAACTATGGCTACACCTTC. Protein: CAQRLGLSHPVDRGDPNYGYTF.

A single count supports this clone. J is TRBJ2-7 and V is TRBV5-8; the match to TRBD2 covers 9 bases. The J segment lost 5 bases and the V segment lost 6 bases, leaving 9 bases of the junction unmatched. Germline CDR1 and CDR2: SGHTS and YDEGEE. There are 14 residues in the CDR3. CDR3 region: CASTHGGGGDEQYF. CDR3 sequence (DNA): TGTGCCAGCACACACGGGGGCGGGGGGGACGAGCAGTACTTC.

The chain combines TRBV5-6 with TRBJ2-3; possible D gene TRBD2, 7 bases. CDR3 length: 17 amino acids. Per germline, CDR1 SGHDT and CDR2 YYEEEE. V dropped 0 bases and J dropped 1 base, with 15 bases sitting between them. The CDR3 coding sequence is TGTGCCAGCAGCTTGGAAGGCGGGGGCCTCCGCACAGATACGCAGTATTTT. It specifies CASSLEGGGLRTDTQYF.

This rearrangement joins TRBV3-1 (or the pseudogene TRBV3-2) to TRBJ1-6, with D maybe TRBD1 (6 bases). The germline CDR1 and CDR2 sequences are LGHDT and YNNKEL (reference sequence). V gave up 5 bases and J gave up 7 bases, with 6 bases separating them. CDR3 size: 12 residues. The CDR3 nucleotides read TGTGCCAGCAGCGACAGGAATTCACCCCTCCACTTT. Its translation is CASSDRNSPLHF.

CDR3 residues: CASSLRSRGEQYF. CDR3 DNA sequence: TGTGCCAGCAGCTTACGCTCCAGAGGCGAGCAGTACTTC. The chain couples TRBV7-2 to TRBJ2-7; D is unresolved. CDR1 and CDR2 from the germline V gene are SGHTA and FQGNSA. There are 13 residues in the CDR3. V lost 2 bases, J lost 6 bases, and 11 bases lay in between.

Here the CDR3 DNA reads TGTGCCAGCAGTATCGACAGGGGCTATGGCTACACCTTC. It yields the protein CASSIDRGYGYTF. The rearrangement joins TRBV6-5 to TRBJ1-2; 8 bases match TRBD1. Germline V gene lookup returns CDR1 MNHEY and CDR2 SVGAGI. CDR3 length: 13 residues. Unmatched junction bases numbered 3, after V lost 5 bases and J lost 4 bases.

V and J are TRBV27 and TRBJ2-7; 9 bases fit TRBD1. The germline V gene has CDR1 MNHEY and CDR2 SMNVEV (reference sequence). This CDR3 is built from 13 residues. Losses at the gene ends were 5 bases for V and 2 bases for J; bases not matched to a gene: 1. CDR3 nucleotides: TGTGCCAGCAGTCGACAGGGGGCCTACGAGCAGTACTTC. Amino acid sequence: CASSRQGAYEQYF.

This chain connects TRBV9 to TRBJ2-7; 9 bases are shared with TRBD1. V gave up 0 bases and J gave up 6 bases; unmatched junction bases: 10. Germline values: CDR1 SGDLS, CDR2 YYNGEE. The CDR3 covers 16 residues. In DNA, the CDR3 is TGTGCCAGCAGCGTAGGTCCGGAGGACAGGGGTTTCGAGCAGTACTTC. Protein sequence: CASSVGPEDRGFEQYF.